This paragraph covers one T cell receptor (beta chain) sequence. Sequencing used immunoSEQ multiplex PCR; TCRdb keeps in-frame clones, though not all of them. This sample has 350,000 to 400,000 clones; about nine tenths occur once, and the top ten carry roughly 0.86%. This entry belongs to a study of blood T cell repertoires in COVID-19. The CDR3 covers 11 residues. The germline gives CDR1 KGHSH, CDR2 LQKENI. Deletions cut 6 bases from V and 10 bases from J, with 12 bases between. This sequence originates from a woman in her 40s who had been exposed to COVID-19. Input material: PBMCs or T cells enriched from blood (not recorded which). The chain carries TRBV18 and TRBJ1-1; D gene unclear. CDR3 bases: TGTGCCAGCTCCGGGGAGGTGGGAGCTTTCTTT. Translation: CASSGEVGAFF.